Listed here are 32 T cell receptor beta chains from one sample, sequenced in a study of T cell responses to AZD1222 COVID-19 vaccine. The assay was immunoSEQ multiplex PCR, and TCRdb's table has in-frame clones only and misses some. The data hold some 110,000 clones, with 70% to 90% observed a single time. The sequencing here drew on peripheral blood, taken on day 0 of MenACWY control vaccination. The receptors shown here come from an adult in good health.

The V call is TRBV4-1, the J call TRBJ2-7; 12 bases agree with TRBD1. CDR1 is MGHRA and CDR2 is YSYEKL in the germline V gene. The junction had 18 bases not matched to a gene; V was cut back by 0 bases and J by 0 bases. The CDR3 runs to 22 residues. This chain's CDR3 is CASSQESALGQGAFGVSYEQYF. The CDR3 DNA reads as TGCGCCAGCAGCCAAGAATCCGCGTTGGGACAGGGGGCATTTGGAGTCTCCTACGAGCAGTACTTC.

The chain employs TRBV7-9 and TRBJ1-4; D unresolved. V lost 1 base, J lost 5 bases, and 11 bases lay in between. Germline-derived CDR1 and CDR2 are SEHNR and FQNEAQ (reference sequence). The CDR3 contains 15 residues. CDR3 loop: CASSLGGPHNEKLFF. CDR3 nucleotide sequence: TGTGCCAGCAGCTTAGGTGGACCCCACAATGAAAAACTGTTTTTT.

The rearrangement uses TRBV5-1 and TRBJ1-5; the D is unclear. Germline loops: CDR1 SGHRS, CDR2 YFSETQ. Trimming shortened V by 4 bases and J by 4 bases, and 9 bases separated the two germline ends. The CDR3 is 13 amino acids. CDR3 protein: CASSPGPNQPQHF. CDR3 DNA: TGCGCCAGCAGCCCAGGTCCTAATCAGCCCCAGCATTTT.

This sequence joins TRBV3-1 (or the pseudogene TRBV3-2) and TRBJ1-2; possible D gene TRBD1, 6 bases. The germline V gene encodes CDR1 LGHDT and CDR2 YNNKEL (reference sequence). V dropped 4 bases and J dropped 7 bases, with 19 bases sitting between them. The CDR3 length is 15 residues. The CDR3 bases are TGTGCCAGCAGCCTTATCCTCACAGGGACTGGTGGCTACACCTTC. It translates to CASSLILTGTGGYTF.

This clone was found once. The chain employs TRBV4-3 and TRBJ1-2; possible D gene TRBD1, 6 bases. The CDR3 runs to 15 residues. CDR1 is LGHNA, CDR2 YSLEER, per germline. Trimming took 3 bases from V and 4 from J, leaving 15 bases between them. The CDR3 reads CASSHYREVIYGYTF. The CDR3 DNA follows: TGCGCCAGCAGCCACTACAGGGAGGTGATCTATGGCTACACCTTC.

The V and J genes are TRBV5-5 and TRBJ1-5; D not resolved. In germline, CDR1 is SGHKS, CDR2 YYEKEE (reference sequence). CDR3 size: 16 residues. Trimming cost V 2 bases and J 3 bases, with 15 bases left between them. The CDR3 reads CASSFDGHTNNQPQHF. The CDR3 nucleotides read TGTGCCAGCAGCTTTGATGGGCATACCAACAATCAGCCCCAGCATTTT.

The V and J genes are TRBV5-1 and TRBJ2-2, with 8 bases fitting TRBD2. Germline V lookup: CDR1 SGHRS, CDR2 YFSETQ. With 0 bases clipped from V and 4 bases from J, the junction kept 2 bases outside the gene matches. The CDR3 length is 15 residues. The CDR3 coding sequence is TGCGCCAGCAGCTTGGGCGGGGGGCCCACCGGGGAGCTGTTTTTT. This sequence encodes CASSLGGGPTGELFF.

CDR3 nucleotide sequence: TGTGCCAGTAGCCGAGGGGAGGTGAGCACTGAAGCTTTCTTT. Encoded protein: CASSRGEVSTEAFF. This chain uses TRBV19 with TRBJ1-1, with D possibly being TRBD1 (5 bases). The V end lost 6 bases, the J end lost 4 bases, and 15 bases lay between the germline ends. This CDR3 is 14 amino acids long. The germline V gene encodes CDR1 LNHDA and CDR2 SQIVND (reference sequence).

The CDR3 DNA sequence: TGTGCCAGCAGTGACCGCTACAGGGGACGGTACGAGCAGTACTTC. Translation gives CASSDRYRGRYEQYF. V and J are TRBV6-1 and TRBJ2-7; 7 positions match TRBD1. V shed 3 bases and J 4 bases; nucleotides not matched to a gene: 9. CDR1 MNHNS and CDR2 SASEGT come from the germline V gene. The CDR3 sequence is 15 residues long.

The V call is TRBV6-5, the J call TRBJ2-3, with TRBD1 as a possible D gene (5 bases). Germline loops: CDR1 MNHEY, CDR2 SVGAGI. The CDR3 sequence is 15 residues long. Trimming shortened V by 6 bases and J by 2 bases, and 15 bases separated the two germline ends. The CDR3 sequence is CASRRRTFITDTQYF. In DNA form, the CDR3 reads TGTGCCAGCAGACGGCGGACATTTATCACAGATACGCAGTATTTT.

The chain employs TRBV6-5 and TRBJ2-7; 13 positions agree with TRBD2. This CDR3 has 15 amino acids. Germline V gene sequence: CDR1 MNHEY, CDR2 SVGAGI. The V segment lost 10 bases and the J segment 5 bases; nucleotides outside the gene matches: 11. CDR3 DNA sequence: TGTGCCACCGTGGGACTAGCGGGGCGGCGGAACGAGCAGTACTTC. Its protein product is CATVGLAGRRNEQYF.

This CDR3 reads CASSPGTGVNTEAFF. The DNA for the CDR3 is TGTGCCAGCTCACCTGGGACAGGGGTGAACACTGAAGCTTTCTTT. This chain uses TRBV18 with TRBJ1-1, with 10 bases fitting TRBD1. CDR1 is KGHSH, CDR2 LQKENI, per germline. The CDR3 runs to 15 residues. Trimming at V came to 3 bases and at J to 0 bases, leaving 1 base not matched to a gene.

The rearrangement uses TRBV5-1 and TRBJ1-6; tentative D call: TRBD1 (5 bases). CDR1 is SGHRS and CDR2 is YFSETQ in the germline V gene. This CDR3 has 16 amino acids. Trimming removed 3 bases from V and 7 bases from J, with 17 bases in between. The CDR3 DNA sequence: TGCGCCAGCAGCTCCGGGGGGAACACAGTAAATTCACCCCTCCACTTT. Its translation: CASSSGGNTVNSPLHF.

The chain carries TRBV7-9 and TRBJ1-2; maybe TRBD1 (6 bases). The length of the CDR3 is 14 residues. V lost 0 bases, J lost 7 bases, and 12 bases lay in between. Germline V gene sequence: CDR1 SEHNR, CDR2 FQNEAQ (reference sequence). The CDR3 DNA sequence: TGTGCCAGCAGCTTAGCGCCCGGGACACTTGGCTACACCTTC. Translation: CASSLAPGTLGYTF.

The V and J genes are TRBV1 and TRBJ1-2. TRBV1 is assigned pseudogene status. CDR3 length: 14 residues. The CDR3 here is CTSSQSAENYGYTF. DNA for the CDR3: TGCACCAGCAGCCAATCGGCGGAAAACTATGGCTACACCTTC.

V is TRBV6-1 and J is TRBJ2-7; TRBD1 aligns across 9 bases. The CDR3 is 16 amino acids. With V trimmed by 7 bases and J by 1 base, 11 bases remained unmatched. Germline V gene data show CDR1 as MNHNS and CDR2 as SASEGT. CDR3 DNA sequence: TGTGCCAGCAATGACAGGGGGTCCGACCTTTCCTACGAGCAGTACTTC. Protein sequence: CASNDRGSDLSYEQYF.

V gene TRBV6-2 or TRBV6-3 combines with J gene TRBJ2-5, with D unresolved. V lost 0 bases and J 2 bases, leaving 7 bases between the germline ends. The CDR3 covers 14 residues. Germline CDR1 is MNHEY and CDR2 is SVGEGT. CDR3 sequence: CASSYSNRQETQYF. CDR3 nucleotide sequence: TGTGCCAGCAGTTACTCGAACAGACAAGAGACCCAGTACTTC.

The V gene is TRBV7-2, the J gene TRBJ1-3; D might be TRBD1 (5 bases). CDR1 and CDR2 (germline): SGHTA, FQGNSA. CDR3 length: 14 residues. Trimming took off 3 bases at V and 1 base at J, with 7 bases between the two ends. CDR3 DNA sequence: TGTGCCAGCAGCTTGAGGGGTTCTGGAAACACCATATATTTT. Residues: CASSLRGSGNTIYF.

This sequence joins TRBV28 and TRBJ2-7; 7 bases map to TRBD2. The CDR3 is 10 residues long. Germline assignment: CDR1 MDHEN and CDR2 SYDVKM. CDR3 protein: CAVGGYEQYF. The CDR3 nucleotides read TGTGCAGTGGGGGGGTACGAGCAGTACTTC.

The genes are TRBV11-2 and TRBJ1-5; a weak D match, TRBD1 (5 bases). Trimming cost V 6 bases and J 0 bases, with 18 bases left between them. The CDR3 is 17 residues long. Germline V gene sequence: CDR1 SGHAT, CDR2 FQNNGV. DNA for the CDR3: TGTGCCAGCAGTAAGGACGGGGCGGGGGATAGCAATCAGCCCCAGCATTTT. It is translated as CASSKDGAGDSNQPQHF.

This clone showed up just a few times. The rearrangement links TRBV4-1 to TRBJ1-1; D gene unclear. This CDR3 has 15 amino acids. V gave up 1 base and J gave up 7 bases, with 16 bases separating them. CDR1 is MGHRA, CDR2 YSYEKL, per germline. In nucleotides, the CDR3 is TGCGCCAGCAGCCAAGGTTATTCGAGGCCGAGTGAAGCTTTCTTT. Residues: CASSQGYSRPSEAFF.

The chain links TRBV7-8 to TRBJ2-6; TRBD1 agrees at 10 bases. CDR3 length: 17 residues. The germline CDR1 and CDR2 sequences are SGHVS and FQNEAQ. Losses at the gene ends were 2 bases for V and 1 base for J; bases not matched to a gene: 2. The CDR3: CASSLRDRGSGANVLTF. The CDR3, as DNA: TGTGCCAGCAGCTTAAGGGACAGGGGATCTGGGGCCAACGTCCTGACTTTC.

The chain combines TRBV6-5 with TRBJ2-2, with TRBD2 as a possible D gene (6 bases). Germline values: CDR1 MNHEY, CDR2 SVGAGI. This CDR3 comprises 16 residues. Trimming took off 0 bases at V and 2 bases at J, with 10 bases between the two ends. Here the CDR3 reads CASSYSGLVNTGELFF. DNA of the CDR3: TGTGCCAGCAGTTACTCGGGACTTGTAAACACCGGGGAGCTGTTTTTT.

This rearrangement joins TRBV11-2 to TRBJ2-5; a possible D gene is TRBD2 (5 bases). The CDR3 sequence is 17 residues long. Trimming removed 2 bases at V and 4 bases at J, with 20 bases between. The V gene's germline CDR1 is SGHAT and CDR2 FQNNGV. The CDR3 DNA is TGTGCCAGCAGCTTATTTGAGGAGGACCATTACCGAGAGACCCAGTACTTC. Protein: CASSLFEEDHYRETQYF.

The V call is TRBV18, the J call TRBJ2-3; D is possibly TRBD1 or TRBD2 (7 bases each). V was pared by 1 base and J by 4 bases, with 15 bases between. The CDR3 has 16 residues. CDR1 and CDR2 (germline): KGHSH, LQKENI. This CDR3 reads CASSPLVGGGADTQYF. The CDR3 region has the DNA TGTGCCAGCTCACCACTGGTGGGAGGGGGCGCAGATACGCAGTATTTT.

The chain combines TRBV5-1 with TRBJ2-7, with a tentative D call TRBD1 (5 bases). Germline values: CDR1 SGHRS, CDR2 YFSETQ. The CDR3 contains 13 residues. Trimming cost V 1 base and J 6 bases, with 11 bases left between them. Here the CDR3 reads CASSLRQGSEQYF. The CDR3, as DNA: TGCGCCAGCAGCTTGCGGCAGGGATCCGAGCAGTACTTC.

The chain couples TRBV19 to TRBJ1-1, with D maybe TRBD1 (5 bases). V was trimmed by 3 bases and J by 7 bases, leaving 12 bases between them. Germline CDR1 is LNHDA and CDR2 is SQIVND (reference sequence). The CDR3 sequence is 13 residues long. CDR3 sequence reads: CASSIGAGREAFF. The CDR3 DNA reads as TGTGCCAGTAGTATTGGGGCAGGGCGTGAAGCTTTCTTT.

J is TRBJ1-2 and V is TRBV9; 8 nucleotides line up with TRBD1. There are 17 residues in the CDR3. Germline CDR1 is SGDLS and CDR2 is YYNGEE. With V trimmed by 0 bases and J by 0 bases, 7 bases remained unmatched. The CDR3 bases are TGTGCCAGCAGCGTAGCACCAGACAGGGGTTCTAACTATGGCTACACCTTC. Its translation: CASSVAPDRGSNYGYTF.

About this clone itself: The sample has other DNA sequences that encode this CDR3 too. V and J are TRBV13 and TRBJ1-2, with 7 positions matching TRBD1. The CDR3 is 16 amino acids. V lost 0 bases, J lost 2 bases, and 6 bases stayed unmatched. Germline V gene sequence: CDR1 PRHDT, CDR2 FYEKMQ (reference sequence). The CDR3 region is CASSLGRGRGNYGYTF. DNA for the CDR3: TGTGCCAGCAGCTTAGGTCGGGGCAGGGGGAACTATGGCTACACCTTC.

The CDR3 spells CASRAGRYYGYTF. The CDR3 nucleotides read TGTGCCAGCAGGGCTGGCAGGTACTATGGCTACACCTTC. V and J are TRBV2 and TRBJ1-2; no definite D call. There are 13 residues in the CDR3. The germline CDR1 and CDR2 sequences are SNHLY and FYNNEI. Trimming cost V 6 bases and J 3 bases, with 11 bases left between them.

This clone was seen once. The V call is TRBV5-4, the J call TRBJ2-5; TRBD1 agrees at 7 bases. This CDR3 region has 14 residues. With V trimmed by 4 bases and J by 5 bases, 8 bases remained unmatched. From germline, CDR1 is SGHNT and CDR2 YYREEE (reference sequence). The CDR3 nucleotides are TGTGCCAGCAGCCAAACACAGGGGCCGGAGACCCAGTACTTC. Amino acid sequence: CASSQTQGPETQYF.

The rearrangement uses TRBV20-1 and TRBJ2-3; no clear D. Germline V CDR1 and CDR2: DFQATT, SNEGSKA (reference sequence). V was clipped by 6 bases and J by 9 bases, with 13 bases between them. The CDR3 totals 11 residues. The CDR3 nucleotides read TGCAGTGCCATCCCACGCTCCACGCAGTATTTT. As protein: CSAIPRSTQYF.